This T cell receptor beta chain was identified during a study of Graves' ophthalmopathy and Graves' hyperthyroidism. Trimming stripped 6 bases from V and 4 bases from J, with 21 bases between. Per the germline V gene, CDR1 is MNHNS and CDR2 is SASEGT. CDR3 length equals 16 residues. Findings and caveats of the study: Predictions made by the model for ophthalmopathy progression reached 55% to 71% sensitivity and almost 75% specificity.

Regarding this clonotype: The antigen remains undetermined.

CDR3 regions of TCR beta were amplified from RNA transcripts. A first-round RT-PCR used HTBI primers, followed by a second-round multiplex PCR. TCRdb fed the multiplex PCR reads into MiXCR, producing one record per CDR3 protein. The data contain roughly 400,000 distinct CDR3 sequences, 15% to 20% of them seen just once; the ten biggest clones take up 2% to 3%. V usage is TRBV6-1 and J usage is TRBJ1-1, with D unresolved. This clonotype was obtained from an adult woman with stable Graves' hyperthyroidism. The specimen sequenced was peripheral blood. The CDR3 DNA reads TGTGCCAGCAGACCCCTTCTTGGGAGGCGAAGCACTGAAGCTTTCTTT. Protein: CASRPLLGRRSTEAFF.